This TCR beta chain was recovered during a study of blood T cell repertoires in COVID-19. The germline gives CDR1 ENHRY, CDR2 SYGVKD. V trimming: 6 bases; J trimming: 2 bases; junction bases outside the gene matches: 10. The CDR3 spans 15 residues. In assigning cohorts, the study relied on participant-reported clinical history. Here immunoSEQ multiplex PCR was the method, and the copy in TCRdb shows in-frame clones only, minus some. Of roughly 240,000 clones detected, over 80% appear once; the ten largest clones hold approximately 2.4%. The sequence was obtained from a woman in her thirties with acute COVID-19. The gene calls are TRBV10-3 and TRBJ2-7, with 7 bases matching TRBD1. Sequencing input: PBMCs or T cells enriched from blood (not recorded which). The CDR3 loop reads CAISQPGDSPYEQYF. CDR3 bases: TGTGCCATCAGCCAACCAGGGGACAGCCCCTACGAGCAGTACTTC.